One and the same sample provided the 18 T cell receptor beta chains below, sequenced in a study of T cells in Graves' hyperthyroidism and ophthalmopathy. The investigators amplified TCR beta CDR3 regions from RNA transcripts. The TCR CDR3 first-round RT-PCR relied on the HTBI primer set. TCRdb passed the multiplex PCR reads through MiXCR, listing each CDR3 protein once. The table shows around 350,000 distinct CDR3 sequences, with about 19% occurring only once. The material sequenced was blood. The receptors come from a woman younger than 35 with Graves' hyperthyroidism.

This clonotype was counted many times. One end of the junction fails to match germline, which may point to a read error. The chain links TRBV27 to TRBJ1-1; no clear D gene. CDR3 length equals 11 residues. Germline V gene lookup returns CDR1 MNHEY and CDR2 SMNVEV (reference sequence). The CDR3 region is CASPKDPVWIF. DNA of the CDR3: TGTGCCAGCCCGAAGGACCCCGTGTGGATCTTT.

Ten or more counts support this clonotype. CDR3 sequence (DNA): TGCAGTGCTAGATTTTCCGGGGATAGCAATCAGCCCCAGCATTTT. Translating it yields CSARFSGDSNQPQHF. The chain couples TRBV20-1 to TRBJ1-5; D not resolved. This CDR3 spans 15 amino acids. Looked up from germline, CDR1 is DFQATT and CDR2 is SNEGSKA (reference sequence). Trimming took 2 bases from V and 0 from J, leaving 11 bases between them.

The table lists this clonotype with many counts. The CDR3 region has the DNA TGTGCCCCCTTGGGAGCTTTCTTT. Its protein product is CAPLGAFF. The genes are TRBV24-1 and TRBJ1-1, with D unclear. Germline-derived CDR1 and CDR2 are KGHDR and SFDVKD. The CDR3 consists of 8 residues. V dropped 12 bases and J dropped 10 bases, with 8 bases sitting between them.

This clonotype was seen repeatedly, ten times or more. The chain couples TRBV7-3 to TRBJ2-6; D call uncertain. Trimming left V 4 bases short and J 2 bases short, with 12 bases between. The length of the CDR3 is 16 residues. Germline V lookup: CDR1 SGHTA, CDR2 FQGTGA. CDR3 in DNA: TGTGCCAGCAGCTCCTCCGGTGTGGCTGGGGCCAACGTCCTGACTTTC. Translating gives CASSSSGVAGANVLTF.

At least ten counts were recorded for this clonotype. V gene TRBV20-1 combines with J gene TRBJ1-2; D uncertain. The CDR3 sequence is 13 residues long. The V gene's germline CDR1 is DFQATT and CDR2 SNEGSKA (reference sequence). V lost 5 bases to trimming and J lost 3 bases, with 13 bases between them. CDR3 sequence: CSALPPGDYGYTF. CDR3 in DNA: TGCAGTGCTCTCCCACCAGGTGACTATGGCTACACCTTC.

The CDR3 region is CASSYTFDRVDEQYF. The CDR3 region has the DNA TGTGCCAGCAGTTACACCTTTGACAGGGTGGACGAGCAGTACTTC. This chain connects TRBV6-2 or TRBV6-3 to TRBJ2-7, with TRBD1 identical over 7 bases. After removal of 2 bases from V and 5 bases from J, the junction contained 9 bases not matched to a gene. Germline V lookup: CDR1 MNHEY, CDR2 SVGEGT. CDR3 length: 15 residues.

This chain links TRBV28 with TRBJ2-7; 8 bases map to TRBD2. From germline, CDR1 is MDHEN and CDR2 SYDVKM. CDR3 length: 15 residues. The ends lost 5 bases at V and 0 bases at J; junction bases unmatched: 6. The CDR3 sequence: CASSVLAESSYEQYF. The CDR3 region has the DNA TGTGCCAGCAGTGTACTAGCGGAGAGCTCCTACGAGCAGTACTTC.

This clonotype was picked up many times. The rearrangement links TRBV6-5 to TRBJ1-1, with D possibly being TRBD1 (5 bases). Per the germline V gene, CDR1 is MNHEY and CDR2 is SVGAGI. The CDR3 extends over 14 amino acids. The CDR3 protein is CAVTFDRMNTEAFF. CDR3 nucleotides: TGTGCAGTAACCTTTGACAGAATGAACACTGAAGCTTTCTTT.

The CDR3 nucleotides read TGCGCCAGCAGCCAAGTGGTACCCAAGAATTCACCCCTCCACTTT. Protein: CASSQVVPKNSPLHF. J is TRBJ1-6 and V is TRBV4-1; D call uncertain. CDR3 length: 15 amino acids. Between the trimmed V and J ends, which lost 1 base and 7 bases, there was a span of 11 bases. Germline V CDR1 and CDR2: MGHRA, YSYEKL.

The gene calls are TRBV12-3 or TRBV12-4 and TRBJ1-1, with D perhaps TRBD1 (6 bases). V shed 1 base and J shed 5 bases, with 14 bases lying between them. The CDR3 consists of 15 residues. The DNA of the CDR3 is TGTGCCAGCAGTTTAGATACAGGGTATTATACTGAAGCTTTCTTT. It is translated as CASSLDTGYYTEAFF.

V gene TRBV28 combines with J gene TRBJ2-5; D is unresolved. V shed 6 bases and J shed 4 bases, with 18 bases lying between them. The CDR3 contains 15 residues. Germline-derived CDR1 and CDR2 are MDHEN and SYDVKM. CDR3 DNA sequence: TGTGCCAGCAGCTCCTCGAAGGAGTGGAGAGAGACCCAGTACTTC. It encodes CASSSSKEWRETQYF.

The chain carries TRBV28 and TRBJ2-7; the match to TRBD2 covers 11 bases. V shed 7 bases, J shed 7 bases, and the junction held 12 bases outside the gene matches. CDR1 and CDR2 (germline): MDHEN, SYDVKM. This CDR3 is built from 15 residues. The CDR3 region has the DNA TGTGCCAGCACGAATAGCGGGAGGGGACTTGGGGAGCAGTACTTC. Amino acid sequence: CASTNSGRGLGEQYF.

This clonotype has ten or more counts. CDR3 coding DNA: TGCAGTGCTAGAGATTTAGGGGCGGATCAGTACTTC. It translates to CSARDLGADQYF. The genes are TRBV20-1 and TRBJ2-4; tentatively, D is TRBD1 (5 bases). Germline CDR1 reads DFQATT; CDR2 reads SNEGSKA (reference sequence). V dropped 0 bases and J dropped 12 bases, with 12 bases sitting between them. The CDR3 extends over 12 amino acids.

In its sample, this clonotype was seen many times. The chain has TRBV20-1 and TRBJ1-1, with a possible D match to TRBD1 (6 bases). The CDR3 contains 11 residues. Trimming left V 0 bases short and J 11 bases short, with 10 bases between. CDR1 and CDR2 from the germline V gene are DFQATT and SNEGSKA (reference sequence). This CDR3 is CSARDPRGAFF. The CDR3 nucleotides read TGCAGTGCTAGAGATCCCAGGGGTGCTTTCTTT.

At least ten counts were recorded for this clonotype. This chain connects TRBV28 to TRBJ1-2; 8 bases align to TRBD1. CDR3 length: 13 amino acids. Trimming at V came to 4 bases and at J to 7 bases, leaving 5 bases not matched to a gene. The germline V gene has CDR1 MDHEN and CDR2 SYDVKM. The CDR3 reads CASSSQGAGGYTF. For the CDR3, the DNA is TGTGCCAGCAGTTCCCAGGGGGCGGGTGGCTACACCTTC.

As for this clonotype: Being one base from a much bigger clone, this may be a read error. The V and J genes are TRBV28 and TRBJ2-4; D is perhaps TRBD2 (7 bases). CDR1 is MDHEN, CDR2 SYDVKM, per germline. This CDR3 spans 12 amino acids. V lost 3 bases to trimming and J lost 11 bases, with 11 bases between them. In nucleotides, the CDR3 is TGTGCCAGCAGTTTCCGGGGGGCCGTTCAGTACTTC. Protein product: CASSFRGAVQYF.

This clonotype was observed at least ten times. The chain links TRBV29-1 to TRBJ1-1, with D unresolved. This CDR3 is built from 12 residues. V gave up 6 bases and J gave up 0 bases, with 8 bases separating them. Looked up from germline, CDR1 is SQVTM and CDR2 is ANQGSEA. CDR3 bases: TGCAGCGTGGTTTTACTGAACACTGAAGCTTTCTTT. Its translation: CSVVLLNTEAFF.

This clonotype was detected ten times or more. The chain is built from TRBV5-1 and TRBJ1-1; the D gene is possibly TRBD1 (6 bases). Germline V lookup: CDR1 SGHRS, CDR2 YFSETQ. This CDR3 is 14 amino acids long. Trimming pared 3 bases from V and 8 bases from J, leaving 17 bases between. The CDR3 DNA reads TGCGCCAGCAGCTCCCTTGGACAGTTTGGAGAAGCTTTCTTT. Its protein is CASSSLGQFGEAFF.